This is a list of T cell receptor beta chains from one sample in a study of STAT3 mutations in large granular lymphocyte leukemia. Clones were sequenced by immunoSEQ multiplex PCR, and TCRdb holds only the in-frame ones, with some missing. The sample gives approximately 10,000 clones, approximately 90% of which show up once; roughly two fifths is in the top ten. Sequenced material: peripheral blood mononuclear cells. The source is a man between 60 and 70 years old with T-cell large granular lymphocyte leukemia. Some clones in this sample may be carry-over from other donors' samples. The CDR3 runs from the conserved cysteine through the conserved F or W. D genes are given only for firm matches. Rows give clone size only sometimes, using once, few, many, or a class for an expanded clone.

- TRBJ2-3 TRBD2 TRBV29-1 CSVGGAGGSTDTQYF TGCAGCGTTGGAGGAGCGGGAGGGAGCACAGATACGCAGTATTTT
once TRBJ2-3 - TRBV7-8 CASSSRATGIGGTDTQYF TGTGCCAGCAGCTCACGGGCAACAGGGATCGGGGGCACAGATACGCAGTATTTT
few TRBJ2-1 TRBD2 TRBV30 CAWRGGRVVSYNEQFF TGTGCCTGGAGGGGCGGGAGGGTAGTTTCCTACAATGAGCAGTTCTTC
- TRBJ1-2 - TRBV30 CAWSGQERLINYGYTF TGTGCCTGGAGTGGACAGGAGAGACTAATTAATTATGGCTACACCTTC
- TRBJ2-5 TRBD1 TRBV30 CAWSGGGASETQYF TGTGCCTGGAGTGGAGGGGGCGCTTCGGAGACCCAGTACTTC
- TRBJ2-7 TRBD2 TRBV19 CASSINLAGVYEQYF TGTGCCAGTAGTATTAATCTAGCGGGAGTCTACGAGCAGTACTTC
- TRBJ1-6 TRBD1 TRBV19 CASSPTGVSPLHF TGTGCCAGTAGTCCAACAGGGGTCTCACCCCTCCACTTT
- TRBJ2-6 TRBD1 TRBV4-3 CASSPVPQGAGGANVLTF TGCGCCAGCAGCCCTGTCCCACAGGGGGCGGGGGGGGCCAACGTCCTGACTTTC
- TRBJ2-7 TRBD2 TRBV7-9 CASSPLAGPYEQYF TGTGCCAGCAGCCCCTTAGCGGGTCCCTACGAGCAGTACTTC
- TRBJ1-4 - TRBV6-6 CASRSGPIEKLFF TGTGCCAGCAGGTCAGGTCCCATCGAAAAACTGTTTTTT
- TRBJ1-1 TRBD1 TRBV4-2 CASSPRQGENTEAFF TGTGCCAGCAGCCCCCGACAGGGCGAAAACACTGAAGCTTTCTTT
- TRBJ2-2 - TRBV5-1 CASTERTNTGELFF TGCGCCAGCACGGAACGGACGAACACCGGGGAGCTGTTTTTT
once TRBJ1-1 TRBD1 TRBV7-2 CASSAGGRGTEAFF TGTGCCAGCAGCGCAGGGGGCCGGGGCACTGAAGCTTTCTTT
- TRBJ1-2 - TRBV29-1 CSVEVSGWGHGYTF TGCAGCGTTGAAGTGAGCGGGTGGGGCCATGGCTACACCTTC
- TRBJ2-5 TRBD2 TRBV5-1 CASRLGLAGGTGETQYF TGCGCCAGCAGGCTGGGGCTAGCGGGAGGAACGGGAGAGACCCAGTACTTC
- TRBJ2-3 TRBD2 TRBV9 CASSVGSLAGNTQYF TGTGCCAGCAGCGTAGGGAGTCTAGCGGGGAATACGCAGTATTTT
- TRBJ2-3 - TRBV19 CASSISGGTSTDTQYF TGTGCCAGTAGTATATCTGGGGGTACTAGCACAGATACGCAGTATTTT
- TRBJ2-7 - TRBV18 CASSPGEYEQYF TGTGCCAGCTCACCAGGAGAATACGAGCAGTACTTC
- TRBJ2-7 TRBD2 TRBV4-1 CASSQRELAEYEQYF TGCGCCAGCAGCCAACGGGAACTAGCGGAATACGAGCAGTACTTC
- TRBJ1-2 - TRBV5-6 CASSLELNYGYTF TGTGCCAGCAGCTTGGAGCTCAACTATGGCTACACCTTC
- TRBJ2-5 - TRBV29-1 CSLSKGGRETQYF TGCAGCCTTAGTAAAGGGGGGCGGGAGACCCAGTACTTC
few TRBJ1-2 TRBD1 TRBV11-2 CASSLDSGGYGYTF TGTGCCAGCAGCTTAGACTCAGGGGGTTATGGCTACACCTTC
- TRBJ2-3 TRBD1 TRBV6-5 CASSLYRGTDTQYF TGTGCCAGCAGTCTCTACAGGGGGACCGATACGCAGTATTTT
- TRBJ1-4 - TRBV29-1 CSVAPRANEKLFF TGCAGCGTTGCACCCAGGGCTAATGAAAAACTGTTTTTT
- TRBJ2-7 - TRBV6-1 CATLPPPSREQYF TGTGCCACCTTGCCGCCCCCTTCGCGCGAGCAGTACTTC
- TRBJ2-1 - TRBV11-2 CASSLVPRTYNEQFF TGTGCCAGCAGCTTAGTGCCCCGGACCTACAATGAGCAGTTCTTC
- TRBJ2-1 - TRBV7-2 CASSLEGGVAYNEQFF TGTGCCAGCAGCTTGGAGGGGGGGGTGGCTTACAATGAGCAGTTCTTC
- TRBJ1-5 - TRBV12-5 CASGLVLEAQGKQPQHF TGTGCTAGTGGTTTGGTACTTGAGGCACAGGGAAAACAGCCCCAGCATTTT
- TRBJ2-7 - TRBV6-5 CASGRTVSYEQYF TGTGCCAGCGGACGGACGGTTAGTTACGAGCAGTACTTC
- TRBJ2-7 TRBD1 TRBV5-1 CASSSGQLYEQYF TGCGCCAGCAGCTCGGGACAGCTCTACGAGCAGTACTTC
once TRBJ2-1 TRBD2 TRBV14 CASSQGSGRRNEQFF TGTGCCAGCAGCCAAGGTAGCGGGAGACGCAATGAGCAGTTCTTC
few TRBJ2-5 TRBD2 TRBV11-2 CASSPELAGWETQYF TGTGCCAGCAGCCCGGAGCTAGCGGGATGGGAGACCCAGTACTTC
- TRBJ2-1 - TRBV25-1 CASSLDGGSEQFF TGTGCCAGCAGTTTGGACGGAGGGAGCGAGCAGTTCTTC
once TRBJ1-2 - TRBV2 CASSGRGANYGYTF TGTGCCAGCAGTGGACGTGGGGCTAACTATGGCTACACCTTC
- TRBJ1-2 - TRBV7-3 CASSPGRNYGYTF TGTGCCAGCAGCCCCGGACGGAACTATGGCTACACCTTC
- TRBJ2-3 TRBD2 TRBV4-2 CASSQEAGGPDTQYF TGTGCCAGCAGCCAAGAAGCGGGAGGGCCAGATACGCAGTATTTT
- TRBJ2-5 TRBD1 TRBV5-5 CASSRLHRDRVAQETQYF TGTGCCAGCAGCCGCCTGCACCGGGACAGGGTGGCCCAAGAGACCCAGTACTTC
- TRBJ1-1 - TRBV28 CASSLFGPQNTEAFF TGTGCCAGCAGTTTATTCGGGCCCCAGAACACTGAAGCTTTCTTT
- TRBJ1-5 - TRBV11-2 CASSLRDRQPQHF TGTGCCAGCAGCTTAAGAGACCGACAGCCCCAGCATTTT
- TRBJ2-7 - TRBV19 CASSITGSYEQYF TGTGCCAGTAGTATAACAGGGTCCTACGAGCAGTACTTC
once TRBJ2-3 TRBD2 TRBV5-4 CASSLATSGRDTQYF TGTGCCAGCAGCTTGGCGACTAGCGGGAGAGATACGCAGTATTTT
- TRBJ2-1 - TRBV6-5 CASSPGWNEQFF TGTGCCAGCAGCCCTGGGTGGAATGAGCAGTTCTTC
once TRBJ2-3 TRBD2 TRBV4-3 CASSLGLGGSGRTDTQYF TGCGCCAGCAGCCTCGGATTGGGTGGTAGCGGGCGCACAGATACGCAGTATTTT
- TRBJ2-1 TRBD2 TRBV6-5 CASSLLAGGYNEQFF TGTGCCAGCAGTTTGCTAGCGGGAGGGTACAATGAGCAGTTCTTC
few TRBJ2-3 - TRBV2 CASTGVGGTDTQYF TGTGCCAGCACGGGGGTAGGAGGCACAGATACGCAGTATTTT
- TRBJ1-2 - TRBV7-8 CASSLARGGANNYGYTF TGTGCCAGCAGCTTAGCTCGGGGGGGCGCGAATAACTATGGCTACACCTTC
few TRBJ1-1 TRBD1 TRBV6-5 CASNDRGAEAFF TGTGCCAGCAATGACAGGGGAGCTGAAGCTTTCTTT
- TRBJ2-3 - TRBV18 CASSTVARASTDTQYF TGTGCCAGCTCAACAGTCGCGCGGGCCAGCACAGATACGCAGTATTTT
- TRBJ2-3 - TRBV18 CASSPQLAKDTQYF TGTGCCAGCTCACCGCAACTAGCAAAAGATACGCAGTATTTT
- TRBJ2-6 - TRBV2 CASSVDTGANVLTF TGTGCCAGCAGTGTAGACACCGGGGCCAACGTCCTGACTTTC
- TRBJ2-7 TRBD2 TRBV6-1 CASSERGVGYEQYF TGTGCCAGCAGTGAACGGGGGGTGGGCTACGAGCAGTACTTC
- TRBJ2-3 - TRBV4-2 CASSPEAPPRTDTQYF TGTGCCAGCAGCCCCGAAGCCCCCCCCCGCACAGATACGCAGTATTTT
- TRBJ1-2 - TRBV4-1 CASSQDYYGYTF TGCGCCAGCAGCCAAGATTACTATGGCTACACCTTC
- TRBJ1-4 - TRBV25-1 CASALEGRTEKLFF TGTGCCTCCGCGTTGGAAGGGAGGACTGAAAAACTGTTTTTT
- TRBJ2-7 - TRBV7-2 CASSLAGGSFYEQYF TGTGCCAGCAGCTTAGCTGGGGGCTCCTTCTACGAGCAGTACTTC
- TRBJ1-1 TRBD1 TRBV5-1 CASSITTGADTEAFF TGCGCCAGCAGCATAACCACAGGGGCGGACACTGAAGCTTTCTTT
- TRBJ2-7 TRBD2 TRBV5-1 CASSRDGGRSNEQYF TGCGCCAGCAGCCGGGATGGCGGGAGGTCCAACGAGCAGTACTTC